The sequence of this TCR beta chain was determined in a study of cytotoxic CD8 clonotypes in ibrutinib-treated CLL. Investigators sourced around 2 micrograms of genomic DNA from cryopreserved PBMCs for TCR beta libraries. This clone has more than one count but fewer than ten. What it recognizes is unknown. Sequenced by immunoSEQ multiplex PCR; TCRdb stores in-frame clones only, minus some. The sample includes some 15,000 clones, about 70% of them seen just once. Findings and limits, study-wide: Baseline clonality, above age-matched healthy donor levels, tracked circulating CD8+ T-cell counts.

Germline V gene lookup returns CDR1 SNHLY and CDR2 FYNNEI. V lost 5 bases to trimming and J lost 7 bases, with 12 bases between them. CDR3 size: 14 residues. The chain combines TRBV2 with TRBJ1-6, with D tentatively TRBD1 (6 bases). The sequence was collected from a human donor with chronic lymphocytic leukemia. Source: PBMCs, taken before ibrutinib treatment. In DNA form, the CDR3 reads TGTGCCAGCAGTCGACAGGAGAGAAATTCACCCCTCCACTTT. This codes for CASSRQERNSPLHF.